Listed below are T cell receptor beta chains from one sample, sequenced in a study of blood T cells in healthy people across ages. One entry per CDR3 protein results from TCRdb running MiXCR on the 5' RACE reads. This sample yields 800,000 to 950,000 distinct CDR3 sequences, of which 25% to 35% are seen a single time; roughly 10% belongs to the top ten. These data were likewise used in another study, on T cells of mothers and their children.

The specimen was blood. The receptors stem from a woman between 40 and 55 years old in good health. CDR3s include the opening cysteine and the closing phenylalanine or tryptophan. The order of the fields is D gene, clone size, J gene, V gene, CDR3 DNA, CDR3 protein. The D gene is left open where the match is weak. The size of a clone is reported for some rows only, either as once, few or many, or as a class for expanded clones.

>-|-|TRBJ1-2|TRBV5-1
TGCGCCAGCAGCTTGGGCCTCAGGGCTAACTATGGCTACACCTTC
CASSLGLRANYGYTF
>-|-|TRBJ2-3|TRBV12-5
TGTGCTAGTGGTGAAAGAGATACGCAGTATTTT
CASGERDTQYF
>-|few|TRBJ1-6|TRBV6-5
TGTGCCAGCAATCAGGGCGACAGTGATAATTCACCCCTCCACTTT
CASNQGDSDNSPLHF
>-|few|TRBJ2-5|TRBV28
TGTGCCAGCAGTTTAGCCTCAGGGTGGGAGACCCAGTACTTC
CASSLASGWETQYF
>-|many|TRBJ2-3|TRBV4-3
TGCGCCAGCAGCCAAACCTTCAGCCGCACAGATACGCAGTATTTT
CASSQTFSRTDTQYF
>TRBD2|-|TRBJ2-3|TRBV7-9
TGTGCCAGCAGCCCAAAGAGGACTAGCGGAACAGATACGCAGTATTTT
CASSPKRTSGTDTQYF
>TRBD1|-|TRBJ1-6|TRBV7-3
TGTGCCAGCAGCTTAGGGACAGGCTATTCACCCCTCCACTTT
CASSLGTGYSPLHF
>-|few|TRBJ1-2|TRBV4-3
TGCGCCAGCAGCCAAGATTTAAGGGACCGCTACACCTTC
CASSQDLRDRYTF
>TRBD1|few|TRBJ2-6|TRBV3-1
TGTGCCAGCAGCCGGGGACAGGGGGTTGGGGCCAACGTCCTGACTTTC
CASSRGQGVGANVLTF
>TRBD2|many|TRBJ2-2|TRBV7-2
TGTGCCAGCAGCTCGACGGGACTAGCGGGGGGGACGAACACCGGGGAGCTGTTTTTT
CASSSTGLAGGTNTGELFF
>-|few|TRBJ1-2|TRBV28
TGTGCCAGCAGTTTCGTAGGGGGTGACTATGGCTACACCTTC
CASSFVGGDYGYTF
>TRBD1|few|TRBJ2-1|TRBV24-1
TGTGCCACCCTGGGACAGGGGGACAATGAGCAGTTCTTC
CATLGQGDNEQFF
>-|-|TRBJ1-2|TRBV7-2
TGTGCCAGCAGCTTAGACTCCAACGTCTTAGGGGGCTACACCTTC
CASSLDSNVLGGYTF
>TRBD1|-|TRBJ2-3|TRBV4-1
TGCGCCAGCAGCCAGCCGCCGGGACAGGGCGGGACAGATACGCAGTATTTT
CASSQPPGQGGTDTQYF
>-|few|TRBJ2-1|TRBV20-1
TGCAGTGCCGACTACTATGGGGCTGGCAATGAGCAGTTCTTC
CSADYYGAGNEQFF
>TRBD2|-|TRBJ2-1|TRBV7-3
TGTGCCAGCAGCTTAATGGGGACTAGTGTCGATGAGCAGTTCTTC
CASSLMGTSVDEQFF
>-|few|TRBJ2-1|TRBV5-6
TGTGCCAGCAGCTTGGCAGGGCAGGGGGACTCTGAGCAGTTCTTC
CASSLAGQGDSEQFF
>-|-|TRBJ1-4|TRBV5-1
TGCGCCAGCAGCTACTCCAGGGAAACTGGTGCGGTAAATGAAAAACTGTTTTTT
CASSYSRETGAVNEKLFF
>TRBD2|few|TRBJ2-5|TRBV7-3
TGTGCCAGCAGGCCGGGACTAGCGGGGAAGGAGACCCAGTACTTC
CASRPGLAGKETQYF
>-|-|TRBJ1-5|TRBV10-3
TGTGCCATCAGTCGGGAACAGCAGGAGGGGCCCCAGCATTTT
CAISREQQEGPQHF
>TRBD2|-|TRBJ2-5|TRBV15
TGTGCCACCAACGGGGGCTCCGGGACTAGCTTTGTGGAGACCCAGTACTTC
CATNGGSGTSFVETQYF
>-|few|TRBJ2-1|TRBV14
TGTGCCAGCAGCCAGATCACAGGGTACAATGAGCAGTTCTTC
CASSQITGYNEQFF
>TRBD1|-|TRBJ1-1|TRBV5-5
TGTGCCAGCAGCCCTGGGGACAGGGGACTCTCAGTGAACACTGAAGCTTTCTTT
CASSPGDRGLSVNTEAFF
>-|-|TRBJ2-3|TRBV30
TGTGCCTGGAGTGTACTAGGGCCAGATACGCAGTATTTT
CAWSVLGPDTQYF
>-|few|TRBJ2-1|TRBV20-1
TGCAGTGCTAGAGATATACAGCGTACCTACAATGAGCAGTTCTTC
CSARDIQRTYNEQFF
>TRBD2|-|TRBJ2-7|TRBV7-2
TGTGCCAGCAGCTTAGAAAGTGGTTTAGCGGGGGGGCGTGAGCAGTACTTC
CASSLESGLAGGREQYF
>-|-|TRBJ1-1|TRBV18
TGTGCCAGCTCACCTGACAGGAAGAACACTGAAGCTTTCTTT
CASSPDRKNTEAFF
>-|many|TRBJ1-2|TRBV10-3
TGTGCCATCAGTGAGTCGGGAAATGGCTACACCTTC
CAISESGNGYTF
>-|-|TRBJ1-6|TRBV5-8
TGTGCCAGTCTCCCGGGACAATATAATTCACCCCTCCACTTT
CASLPGQYNSPLHF
>-|few|TRBJ2-1|TRBV7-9
TGTGCCAGCATTCCCTGGGGGAAGACAATGAGCAAAGCGGGGCAGTTCTTC
CASIPWGKTMSKAGQFF
>TRBD2|many|TRBJ2-1|TRBV6-2/TRBV6-3
TGTGCCAGTCGGACTAGTGGTTACAATGAGCAGTTCTTC
CASRTSGYNEQFF
>-|many|TRBJ2-1|TRBV20-1
TGCAGTGCGCTCATGAATGAGCAGTTCTTC
CSALMNEQFF
>-|-|TRBJ1-1|TRBV12-3/TRBV12-4
TGTGCCAGCAGTAAAGGCGGGGGGGAAGCTTTCTTT
CASSKGGGEAFF
>TRBD1|-|TRBJ2-7|TRBV3-1
TGTGCCAGCAGCTCTCCGGGACAGCACTACGAGCAGTACTTC
CASSSPGQHYEQYF
>-|-|TRBJ2-7|TRBV7-8
TGTGCCAGCAGCCCGGGGGCCATGGGCTTCGAGCAGTACTTC
CASSPGAMGFEQYF
>-|few|TRBJ2-5|TRBV18
TGTGCCAGCTCACCACCACACGAGACCCAGTACTTC
CASSPPHETQYF
>-|-|TRBJ2-3|TRBV2
TGTGCCAGCAGTGGGGTCCGGAGAGATACGCAGTATTTT
CASSGVRRDTQYF
>-|-|TRBJ1-2|TRBV5-1
TGCGCCAGCAGCTTGGACCGTACAACCGTGACCGATGGCTACACCTTC
CASSLDRTTVTDGYTF
>-|-|TRBJ1-1|TRBV12-3/TRBV12-4
TGTGCCAGCAGTTTGTTGAGGGTCGCGAACACTGAAGCTTTCTTT
CASSLLRVANTEAFF
>-|few|TRBJ2-6|TRBV15
TGTGCCACCAGCAGAGATGGGTCACCTGGGGCCAACGTCCTGACTTTC
CATSRDGSPGANVLTF
>-|-|TRBJ1-5|TRBV7-2
TGTGCCAACAGCTTAGATCAGGGTCGCAATCAGCCCCAGCATTTT
CANSLDQGRNQPQHF
>-|-|TRBJ2-3|TRBV25-1
TGTGCCAGCAACCAACAGGGAAGATTCGCAGATACGCAGTATTTT
CASNQQGRFADTQYF
>TRBD1|few|TRBJ1-6|TRBV5-5
TGTGCCAGCAGCTTGGAACAGGGGGGGAATAATTCACCCCTCCACTTT
CASSLEQGGNNSPLHF
>TRBD2|few|TRBJ2-7|TRBV7-2
TGTGCCAGCAGCTCTACTGGGACTAGCGGGGGCGAGCAGTACTTC
CASSSTGTSGGEQYF
>TRBD1|few|TRBJ1-5|TRBV6-1
TGTGCCAGCAGTGTCGTGACAGGGGAGAGCAATCAGCCCCAGCATTTT
CASSVVTGESNQPQHF
>TRBD1|few|TRBJ2-2|TRBV5-1
TGCGCCAGCCGGGGACAGGGGTACACCGGGGAGCTGTTTTTT
CASRGQGYTGELFF
>TRBD1|many|TRBJ1-6|TRBV7-3
TGTGCCAGCAGCCCAGGGGGCTTTGTTTCACCCCTCCACTTT
CASSPGGFVSPLHF
>-|many|TRBJ2-7|TRBV29-1
TGCAGCGTCGGCCGGGACAAGCCTTACGAGCAGTACTTC
CSVGRDKPYEQYF
>-|-|TRBJ2-2|TRBV9
TGTGCCAGCAGCGCCACGCCCTTCTCCGGGGAGCTGTTTTTT
CASSATPFSGELFF
>-|-|TRBJ2-1|TRBV7-2
TGTGCCAGCAGCTTGGCGCCAGCACATTACAATGAGCAGTTCTTC
CASSLAPAHYNEQFF
>-|-|TRBJ2-2|TRBV3-1
TGTGCCAGCAGCCAAGGAAGAGTATTCGGGGAGCTGTTTTTT
CASSQGRVFGELFF
>-|-|TRBJ1-5|TRBV30
TGTGCCTGGAGTGTAGGGCAGGGCAGACAGCCCCAGCATTTT
CAWSVGQGRQPQHF
>TRBD1|few|TRBJ1-4|TRBV28
TGTGCCAGCAGCCATACCGGGACAGGGAATGAAAAACTGTTTTTT
CASSHTGTGNEKLFF
>-|-|TRBJ1-1|TRBV7-3
TGTGCCAGCAGCTTAACCGCAGCGACGAATGAAGCTTTCTTT
CASSLTAATNEAFF
>-|once|TRBJ2-3|TRBV7-2
TGTGCCAGCAGCTTAAGGGGCAACCCCACAGATACGCAGTATTTT
CASSLRGNPTDTQYF
>TRBD1|-|TRBJ1-2|TRBV10-3
TGTGCCATCATAGGACAGGGGTCTGGCTACACCTTC
CAIIGQGSGYTF
>TRBD1|-|TRBJ2-4|TRBV12-3/TRBV12-4
TGTGCCAGCAGTTTCGGATCTGGACAGGGGGCGTACAATGAGCAGTACTTC
CASSFGSGQGAYNEQYF
>-|many|TRBJ2-3|TRBV6-2/TRBV6-3
TGTGCCAGCAGCTCCGGGACTAGCACAGATACGCAGTATTTT
CASSSGTSTDTQYF
>TRBD1|-|TRBJ2-7|TRBV7-6
TGTGCCAGCAGCTTAGGAGGTCCCGGGACAGGGGGCTACGAGCAGTACTTC
CASSLGGPGTGGYEQYF